One and the same sample provided the 5 T cell receptor beta chains below, sequenced in a study of blood T cell repertoires in COVID-19. Assay used: immunoSEQ multiplex PCR; TCRdb lists only in-frame clones, some missing. The data contain about 88,000 clones, 91% of them singletons. The material sequenced was peripheral blood. Receptors originate from a human donor with active COVID-19. The donor label of this sample is uncertain.

This clone was observed once. The V and J genes are TRBV19 and TRBJ2-1; TRBD1 matches at 7 bases. Germline assignment: CDR1 LNHDA and CDR2 SQIVND (reference sequence). This CDR3 contains 13 residues. Losses at the gene ends were 4 bases for V and 10 bases for J; bases not matched to a gene: 7. The CDR3 sequence is CASSTTGLGEQFF. CDR3 DNA sequence: TGTGCCAGTAGTACGACAGGGTTGGGAGAGCAGTTCTTC.

The table lists this clone with a count of one. The chain has TRBV2 and TRBJ2-2, with 7 bases fitting TRBD1. The CDR3 contains 13 residues. Germline CDR1 SNHLY, CDR2 FYNNEI. J was trimmed by 8 bases and V by 3 bases; bases with no gene match: 3. CDR3: CASSDEGAGELFF. CDR3 DNA sequence: TGTGCCAGCAGTGATGAGGGGGCTGGGGAGCTGTTTTTT.

This clone was seen just once. V gene TRBV3-1 (or the pseudogene TRBV3-2) combines with J gene TRBJ2-3; D not certain. Germline loops: CDR1 LGHDT, CDR2 YNNKEL (reference sequence). CDR3 size: 16 residues. With 4 bases removed from V and 4 bases from J, the gap between germline ends came to 18 bases. CDR3 loop: CASSRGSGVRADTQYF. In nucleotides, the CDR3 is TGTGCCAGCAGCCGAGGCTCCGGAGTTCGGGCAGATACGCAGTATTTT.

The chain recombines TRBV19 with TRBJ2-4; 8 bases fit TRBD2. J was trimmed by 1 base and V by 6 bases; bases with no gene match: 17. The CDR3 is 19 residues long. Germline V CDR1 and CDR2: LNHDA, SQIVND (reference sequence). CDR3 coding DNA: TGTGCCAGTAGCTCAAGGCGGGAGGAACAGGGATATGCCAAAAACATTCAGTACTTC. It yields the protein CASSSRREEQGYAKNIQYF.

This clone was counted a single time. The V gene is TRBV18, the J gene TRBJ1-1, with a weak D call TRBD1 (6 bases). CDR1 is KGHSH and CDR2 is LQKENI in the germline V gene. V lost 6 bases and J lost 3, with 17 bases in between. The length of the CDR3 is 15 residues. The CDR3 reads CASSLGGVVDTEAFF. CDR3 nucleotide sequence: TGTGCCAGCTCCCTAGGGGGGGTAGTAGACACTGAAGCTTTCTTT.